These 10 T cell receptor beta chains were all obtained from the same sample, sequenced in a study of blood T cell repertoires in COVID-19 (dated by TCRdb to about 2020). Library creation used the immunoSEQ multiplex PCR assay. The table comes from immuneACCESS by way of TCRdb, which keeps in-frame sequences with V and J called. Part of the clones is missing from these tables; in studies checked, under half for an unresolved V gene and the rest for unknown reasons. The sample includes about 47,000 clones, with around 90% observed a single time. The top ten constitute more than 2.5% of the sample. Sequenced input: peripheral blood. These receptors were taken from a man aged 45-65 years with active COVID-19.

The J gene is TRBJ2-3, the V gene TRBV19, with D possibly TRBD2 on 5 matching bases. Trimming pared 5 bases from V and 2 bases from J, leaving 14 bases between. The CDR3 sequence is 15 residues long. Germline V gene lookup returns CDR1 LNHDA and CDR2 SQIVND (reference sequence). The CDR3 region is CASSPDPRDTDTQYF. The CDR3 DNA reads TGTGCCAGTAGTCCCGACCCCCGGGACACAGATACGCAGTATTTT.

The chain employs TRBV6-5 and TRBJ2-1; D gene uncertain. The germline gives CDR1 MNHEY, CDR2 SVGAGI. The CDR3 extends over 14 amino acids. The germline V and J ends were trimmed by 6 bases and 0 bases, with 9 bases remaining between them. The CDR3 is CASRHWSSYNEQFF. The DNA for the CDR3 is TGTGCCAGCAGACACTGGAGCTCCTACAATGAGCAGTTCTTC.

This chain uses TRBV4-3 with TRBJ2-7, with 8 bases identical to TRBD1. There are 17 residues in the CDR3. After removal of 4 bases from V and 4 bases from J, the junction contained 15 bases not matched to a gene. Germline V gene sequence: CDR1 LGHNA, CDR2 YSLEER. The CDR3 is CASSLPLGGQDPYEQYF. The CDR3 DNA sequence: TGCGCCAGCAGCCTCCCTCTGGGGGGACAGGACCCTTACGAGCAGTACTTC.

The chain recombines TRBV2 with TRBJ2-7, with a possible D match to TRBD2 (5 bases). Trimming took 8 bases from V and 4 from J, leaving 12 bases between them. This CDR3 has 12 amino acids. Germline V CDR1 and CDR2: SNHLY, FYNNEI. The CDR3: CASAEVVYEQYV. The CDR3 coding sequence is TGTGCCAGCGCGGAGGTGGTTTACGAGCAGTACGTC.

The chain couples TRBV6-5 to TRBJ1-2; D is possibly TRBD1 (5 bases). Trimming removed 4 bases at V and 4 bases at J, with 10 bases between. Germline V gene sequence: CDR1 MNHEY, CDR2 SVGAGI. The CDR3 spans 13 residues. The CDR3 DNA follows: TGTGCCAGCAGTTCTCAGGGTATCTATGGCTACACCTTC. Protein sequence: CASSSQGIYGYTF.

The chain joins TRBV9 to TRBJ2-3, with D uncertain. CDR1 and CDR2 (germline): SGDLS, YYNGEE. Trimming took 0 bases from V and 0 from J, leaving 8 bases between them. The CDR3 spans 15 residues. The chain's CDR3 is CASSVAFSSTDTQYF. The CDR3 DNA reads as TGTGCCAGCAGCGTAGCTTTCTCTAGCACAGATACGCAGTATTTT. The whole variable domain, filled in from reference TRBV9 and TRBJ2-3, reads DSGVTQTPKHLITATGQRVTLRCSPRSGDLSVYWYQQSLDQGLQFLIQYYNGEERAKGNILERFSAQQFPDLHSELNLSSLELGDSALYFCASSVAFSSTDTQYFGPGTRLTVL.

This chain links TRBV30 with TRBJ2-3; 10 bases map to TRBD2. The germline V gene encodes CDR1 GTSNPN and CDR2 SVGIG (reference sequence). The trim removed 3 bases at V and 3 bases at J, leaving 3 bases unmatched. The CDR3 extends over 14 amino acids. In DNA form, the CDR3 reads TGTGCCTGGAGGAGTAGCGGGAGGACAGATACGCAGTATTTT. It specifies CAWRSSGRTDTQYF.

The sample holds one count of this clone. The CDR3 DNA follows: TGTGCCAGCAGGGCTACCGGGGGGACTAGCGGGCGGGAGCAGTTCTTC. Its protein is CASRATGGTSGREQFF. The V call is TRBV2, the J call TRBJ2-1; 12 bases are a match to TRBD2. The CDR3 covers 16 residues. The trim removed 6 bases at V and 10 bases at J, leaving 13 bases unmatched. Germline V gene sequence: CDR1 SNHLY, CDR2 FYNNEI. Combining the CDR3 with reference TRBV2 and TRBJ2-1 gives the whole variable domain EPEVTQTPSHQVTQMGQEVILRCVPISNHLYFYWYRQILGQKVEFLVSFYNNEISEKSEIFDDQFSVERPDGSNFTLKIRSTKLEDSAMYFCASRATGGTSGREQFFGPGTRLTVL.

V usage is TRBV12-3 or TRBV12-4 and J usage is TRBJ2-6, with a possible D match to TRBD2 (5 bases). Trimming stripped 8 bases from V and 8 bases from J, with 13 bases between. The CDR3 totals 13 residues. CDR3 protein: CASWWESPNVLTF. The DNA for the CDR3 is TGTGCCAGCTGGTGGGAGTCCCCCAACGTCCTGACTTTC.

This chain uses TRBV27 with TRBJ1-4, with D maybe TRBD1 (6 bases). CDR3 length equals 15 residues. V lost 6 bases, J lost 4 bases, and 15 bases lay in between. CDR1 is MNHEY, CDR2 SMNVEV, per germline (reference sequence). CDR3 residues: CASRNPKGVNEKLFF. The CDR3 DNA sequence: TGTGCCAGCAGAAATCCGAAGGGGGTTAATGAAAAACTGTTTTTT. Looking up the rest from reference TRBV27 and TRBJ1-4 gives the full variable domain: EAQVTQNPRYLITVTGKKLTVTCSQNMNHEYMSWYRQDPGLGLRQIYYSMNVEVTDKGDVPEGYKVSRKEKRNFPLILESPSPNQTSLYFCASRNPKGVNEKLFFGSGTQLSVL.